Below are 8 T cell receptor beta chains sequenced from a single sample in a study of blood T cells in healthy people across ages. Primed by a sample-barcoded 5' primer and a J-beta primer mix, a second PCR proceeded for roughly 7 to 12 cycles. From the 5' RACE reads, TCRdb called clonotypes with MiXCR, one entry per CDR3 protein. The sample lists some 800,000 distinct CDR3 sequences, under 45% seen once, with roughly 19% in the top ten. Sequencing was carried out using blood. The receptors come from a man in his 60s in good health.

This clonotype was seen only a few times. The rearrangement links TRBV5-1 to TRBJ2-6, with D uncertain. This CDR3 comprises 15 residues. CDR1 is SGHRS and CDR2 is YFSETQ in the germline V gene. The V and J ends lost 0 bases and 4 bases respectively, with 8 bases between them. CDR3 coding DNA: TGCGCCAGCAGCTTGGATCTCTCGGGGGCCAACGTCCTGACTTTC. This encodes CASSLDLSGANVLTF.

The chain has TRBV12-3 or TRBV12-4 and TRBJ1-4; D gene uncertain. There are 14 residues in the CDR3. Trimming took 5 bases from V and 3 from J, leaving 10 bases between them. CDR3 nucleotide sequence: TGTGCCAGCAGTCCGCGACAAGCTAATGAAAAACTGTTTTTT. Protein: CASSPRQANEKLFF.

This clonotype occurred many times. The CDR3 coding sequence is TGTGCCAGCAGTTTAGAACAGGGTACCTACGAGCAGTACTTC. As protein: CASSLEQGTYEQYF. The chain employs TRBV27 and TRBJ2-7, with D possibly matching TRBD1 (6 bases). Per the germline V gene, CDR1 is MNHEY and CDR2 is SMNVEV (reference sequence). The CDR3 runs 14 residues. Trimming stripped 2 bases from V and 2 bases from J, with 10 bases between.

The chain links TRBV25-1 to TRBJ2-1, with D hard to call. Between the trimmed V and J ends, which lost 6 bases and 5 bases, there was a span of 5 bases. Germline values: CDR1 MGHDK, CDR2 SYGVNS. The CDR3 is 11 residues long. CDR3 loop: CASRWHNEQFF. The CDR3 nucleotides read TGTGCCAGCAGATGGCACAATGAGCAGTTCTTC.

This clonotype was counted a few times. The rearrangement links TRBV20-1 to TRBJ2-5, with D tentatively TRBD1 (6 bases). CDR1 is DFQATT and CDR2 is SNEGSKA in the germline V gene (reference sequence). The CDR3 runs to 13 residues. V dropped 5 bases and J dropped 7 bases, with 17 bases sitting between them. The CDR3 DNA reads as TGCAGTGCTCCTACGGACAGTACCTTGACCCAGTACTTC. Its protein product is CSAPTDSTLTQYF.

This clonotype was seen more than once but under ten times. This rearrangement joins TRBV9 to TRBJ2-1, with D tentatively TRBD2 (7 bases). The CDR3 covers 15 residues. The V gene's germline CDR1 is SGDLS and CDR2 YYNGEE. The V end was cut by 0 bases, the J end by 6 bases, with 13 bases between. In DNA form, the CDR3 reads TGTGCCAGCAGCGTAGGGGGGGGCCAAACCAATGAGCAGTTCTTC. Its translation: CASSVGGGQTNEQFF.

Only one count was recorded for this clonotype. The V and J genes are TRBV18 and TRBJ2-4, with unresolved D. Deletions cut 6 bases from V and 13 bases from J, with 16 bases between. The length of the CDR3 is 12 residues. Germline CDR1 is KGHSH and CDR2 is LQKENI. In DNA, the CDR3 is TGTGCCAGCTCCGGTGACCCCACGGACCAGTACTTC. Amino acid sequence: CASSGDPTDQYF.

This clonotype came up a few times. J is TRBJ2-1 and V is TRBV7-9; no firm D call. The germline V gene encodes CDR1 SEHNR and CDR2 FQNEAQ (reference sequence). V lost 2 bases, J lost 8 bases, and 7 bases lay in between. The CDR3 sequence is 12 residues long. Here the CDR3 DNA reads TGTGCCAGCAGCTTACGGGTATATGAGCAGTTCTTC. The encoded protein is CASSLRVYEQFF.